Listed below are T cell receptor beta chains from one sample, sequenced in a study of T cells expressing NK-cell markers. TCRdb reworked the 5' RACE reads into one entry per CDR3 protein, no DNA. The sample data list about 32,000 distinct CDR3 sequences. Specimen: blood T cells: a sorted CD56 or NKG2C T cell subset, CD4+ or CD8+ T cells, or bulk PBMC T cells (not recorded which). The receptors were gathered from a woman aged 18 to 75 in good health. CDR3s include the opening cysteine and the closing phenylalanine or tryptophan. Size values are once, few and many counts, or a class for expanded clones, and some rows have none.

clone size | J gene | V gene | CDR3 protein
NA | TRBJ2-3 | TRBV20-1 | CSARDRDGITDTQYF
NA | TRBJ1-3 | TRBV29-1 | CSVEENRGRISGNTIYF
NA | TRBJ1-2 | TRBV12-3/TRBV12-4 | CASSNWDTTNYGYTF
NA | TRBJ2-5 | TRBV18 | CASSPHRDRPVQETQYF
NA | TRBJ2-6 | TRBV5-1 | CASSLGPLSEFGANVLTF
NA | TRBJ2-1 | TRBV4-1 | CASSQEGGDIWGNEQFF
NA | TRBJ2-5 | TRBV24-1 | CATSGTDSQETQYF
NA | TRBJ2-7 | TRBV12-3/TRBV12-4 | CASSSGYYEQYF
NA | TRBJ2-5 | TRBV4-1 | CASSHTGAFENQYF
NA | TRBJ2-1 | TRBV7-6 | CASSLGTSGRDEQFF
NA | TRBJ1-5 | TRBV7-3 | CASSRDSSNQPQHF
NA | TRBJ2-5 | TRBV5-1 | CASSWNSGVYQETQYF
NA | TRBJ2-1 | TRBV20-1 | CSANLDNNEQFF
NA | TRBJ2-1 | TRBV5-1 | CASSLRLASYNEQFF
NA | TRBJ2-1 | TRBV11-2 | CASSLGQKHTHYYNEQFF
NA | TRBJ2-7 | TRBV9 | CASSVAGGHYEQYF
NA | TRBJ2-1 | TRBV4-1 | CASSPEVIESYNEQFF
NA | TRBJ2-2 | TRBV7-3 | CASSLGPGRTSNTGELFF
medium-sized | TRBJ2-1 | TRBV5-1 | CASSLRSSGRAGVTYNEQFF
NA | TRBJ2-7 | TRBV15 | CATRSGENYEQYF
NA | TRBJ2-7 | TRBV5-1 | CASSLPGQTYEQYF
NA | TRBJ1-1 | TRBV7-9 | CASSSRGRQNTEAFF
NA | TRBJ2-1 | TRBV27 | CASSARTSGRPNEQFF
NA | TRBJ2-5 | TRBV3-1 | CASSQEEQTLTQYF
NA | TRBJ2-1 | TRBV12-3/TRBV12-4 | CASSHGESYNEQFF
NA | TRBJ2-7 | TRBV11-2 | CASSLGPNTYEQYF
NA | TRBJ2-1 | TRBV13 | CASSPVGDRGRVNEQFF
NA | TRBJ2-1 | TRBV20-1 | CSATSSSGGYNEQFF
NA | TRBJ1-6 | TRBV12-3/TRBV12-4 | CASSRNSPLHF
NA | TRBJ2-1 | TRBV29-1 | CSVEARGRLDEQFF
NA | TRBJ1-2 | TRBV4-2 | CASSGGNYGYTF
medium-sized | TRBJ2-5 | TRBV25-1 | CASSASLGSQETQYF
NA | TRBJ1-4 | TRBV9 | CASSPGQTNEKLFF
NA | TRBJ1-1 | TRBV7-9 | CASSLIRDRQNTEAFF
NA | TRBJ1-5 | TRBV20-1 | CSASGTGHQPQHF
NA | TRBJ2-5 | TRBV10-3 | CAISESSGIKTQYF
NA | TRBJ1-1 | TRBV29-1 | CSVAGGYSNTEAFF
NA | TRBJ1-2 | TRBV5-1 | CASSPTSGTDYNYGYTF
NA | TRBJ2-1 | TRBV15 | CATSRDRDSVNEQFF
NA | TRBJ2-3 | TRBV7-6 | CASSRGSVLGSTDTQYF
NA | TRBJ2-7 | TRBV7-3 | CASSPEPGQGLYEQYF
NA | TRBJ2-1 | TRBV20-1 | CSATAELAGAYNEQFF
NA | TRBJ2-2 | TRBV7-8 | CASSPRPGTNTGELFF
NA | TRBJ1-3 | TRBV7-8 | CASSEGISGNTIYF
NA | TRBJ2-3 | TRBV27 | CASSPLDNTQYF
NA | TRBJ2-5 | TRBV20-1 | CSALSIAGGPSDQYF
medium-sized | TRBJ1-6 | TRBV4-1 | CASSPTGEVNSPLHF
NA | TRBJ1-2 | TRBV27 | CASSFLRGQIGYGYTF